Below, 4 T cell receptor beta chains from the same sample are listed, as sequenced in a study of blood T cell repertoires in COVID-19. Method: immunoSEQ multiplex PCR; TCRdb's copy keeps in-frame clones and lacks some. The sample holds a few hundred thousand clones, over 75% seen once. The sequenced sample was peripheral blood. These receptors all stem from a man younger than 45 who had recovered from COVID-19.

The chain recombines TRBV11-3 with TRBJ2-3; 11 bases match TRBD2. The germline CDR1 and CDR2 sequences are SGHNT and YENEEA. This CDR3 comprises 18 residues. V trimming: 1 base; J trimming: 0 bases; junction bases outside the gene matches: 6. CDR3 nucleotides: TGTGCCAGCAGCTTAGCTGAGGTAGCGGGGGGGAGCACAGATACGCAGTATTTT. Encoded protein: CASSLAEVAGGSTDTQYF.

CDR3 sequence: CASSLSSGGRLAKNIQYF. DNA of the CDR3: TGTGCCAGCAGCTTAAGTAGCGGGGGCCGATTAGCCAAAAACATTCAGTACTTC. This chain links TRBV7-2 with TRBJ2-4; 9 bases map to TRBD2. The CDR3 sequence is 18 residues long. V lost 2 bases to trimming and J lost 0 bases; unmatched junction nucleotides: 8. The V gene's germline CDR1 is SGHTA and CDR2 FQGNSA.

This clone was seen only a few times. The chain uses TRBV20-1 and TRBJ1-5; a possible D gene is TRBD1 (5 bases). The CDR3 spans 14 residues. V was pared by 3 bases and J by 3 bases, with 12 bases between. Germline assignment: CDR1 DFQATT and CDR2 SNEGSKA (reference sequence). CDR3 coding DNA: TGCAGTGCTAGTCCCACAGGTCACAATCAGCCCCAGCATTTT. It is translated as CSASPTGHNQPQHF.

The sample holds one count of this clone. V and J are TRBV9 and TRBJ2-7, with D possibly TRBD1 on 6 matching bases. CDR1 SGDLS and CDR2 YYNGEE come from the germline V gene. V was pared by 0 bases and J by 6 bases, with 13 bases between. CDR3 size: 14 residues. CDR3 sequence: CASSVVDRSPEQYF. CDR3 nucleotides: TGTGCCAGCAGCGTAGTTGACAGGAGCCCCGAGCAGTACTTC.